The next 8 T cell receptor beta chains were all read from a single sample in a study of cytomegalovirus exposure and HLA in healthy donors (dated by TCRdb to 2016 to 2017). The library was built by means of the immunoSEQ multiplex PCR assay. The multiplex PCR relied on a mix of 60 forward primers for TCR Vbeta segments and 13 reverse primers for TCR Jbeta segments. Here the immuneACCESS table is served through TCRdb, limited to in-frame sequences with V and J called. Missing clones are a known gap in these copies; in checked studies unresolved V genes cover under half, and the rest lacks a known reason. The sample data list 150,000 to 200,000 clones, and around 75% of these were observed just once. The top ten clones comprise over 4.5% of the sample. Sequenced: PBMCs. These receptors all stem from a male donor in good health and CMV-seronegative.

The genes are TRBV4-2 and TRBJ2-7; a weak D match, TRBD2 (5 bases). This CDR3 has 17 residues. Per the germline V gene, CDR1 is LGHNA and CDR2 is YNFKEQ. Trimming pared 2 bases from V and 3 bases from J, leaving 20 bases between. For the CDR3, the DNA is TGTGCCAGCAGCCAAAATTGGTGGGGAGAATTAAACTACGAGCAGTACTTC. Amino acids: CASSQNWWGELNYEQYF.

The chain has TRBV7-3 and TRBJ1-1, with a possible D match to TRBD1 (6 bases). The germline V gene has CDR1 SGHTA and CDR2 FQGTGA. V lost 5 bases and J 1 base, leaving 11 bases between the germline ends. The CDR3 is 14 amino acids. The CDR3 sequence is CASSTTGKNTEAFF. CDR3 bases: TGTGCCAGCAGCACAACAGGGAAGAACACTGAAGCTTTCTTT.

This clone was counted a few times. In DNA, the CDR3 is TGCAGCGTTCTAACGCGGGTAGCCTCGTGGGATACGCAGTATTTT. It translates to CSVLTRVASWDTQYF. This chain connects TRBV29-1 to TRBJ2-3; tentatively, D is TRBD2 (5 bases). In germline, CDR1 is SQVTM, CDR2 ANQGSEA. V lost 5 bases and J 6 bases, leaving 21 bases between the germline ends. This CDR3 contains 15 residues.

This chain joins TRBV5-1 and TRBJ1-2, with D maybe TRBD1 (6 bases). Germline values: CDR1 SGHRS, CDR2 YFSETQ. The CDR3 spans 13 residues. V was cut by 4 bases and J by 2 bases, with 9 bases left in between. The CDR3 is CASSHGQNYGYTF. CDR3 sequence (DNA): TGCGCCAGCAGCCACGGACAGAACTATGGCTACACCTTC.

This rearrangement joins TRBV7-3 to TRBJ2-6; no definite D call. The germline V gene has CDR1 SGHTA and CDR2 FQGTGA. This CDR3 has 12 amino acids. V was trimmed by 1 base and J by 7 bases, leaving 2 bases between them. The DNA of the CDR3 is TGTGCCAGCAGCTTAATAGCCAACGTCCTGACTTTC. This sequence encodes CASSLIANVLTF.

V is TRBV2 and J is TRBJ2-1; 16 bases map to TRBD2. The CDR3 is made up of 16 amino acids. Germline V gives CDR1 SNHLY, CDR2 FYNNEI. With 5 bases clipped from V and 6 bases from J, the junction kept 4 bases outside the gene matches. DNA for the CDR3: TGTGCCAGCAGTACCGGGACTAGCGGGAGGGGCAATGAGCAGTTCTTC. Encoded protein: CASSTGTSGRGNEQFF.

V usage is TRBV6-1 and J usage is TRBJ2-2, with D hard to call. Trimming took 3 bases from V and 0 from J, leaving 11 bases between them. CDR1 and CDR2 (germline): MNHNS, SASEGT. The CDR3 runs to 16 residues. The CDR3 DNA sequence: TGTGCCAGCAGTGACCTCCCAGGCGCGAACACCGGGGAGCTGTTTTTT. It yields the protein CASSDLPGANTGELFF.

J is TRBJ2-7 and V is TRBV7-2; the match to TRBD2 covers 8 bases. With 0 bases clipped from V and 0 bases from J, the junction kept 7 bases outside the gene matches. This CDR3 is 17 amino acids long. From germline, CDR1 is SGHTA and CDR2 FQGNSA. As DNA, the CDR3 is TGTGCCAGCAGCTTAGCGGCGGGAAGCGGGAGCTCCTACGAGCAGTACTTC. Translated: CASSLAAGSGSSYEQYF.